This T cell receptor beta chain comes out of a study of T cell responses to AZD1222 COVID-19 vaccine. Some clones are missing from TCRdb's copy, which holds only in-frame ones; the method was immunoSEQ multiplex PCR. The repertoire includes around 58,000 clones, about 88% of them detected once, and roughly 10% sits in the top ten. The germline V and J ends were trimmed by 4 bases and 7 bases, with 4 bases remaining between them. The CDR3 consists of 11 residues. The genes are TRBV23-1 and TRBJ1-4; no clear D. TRBV23-1 is recorded as an ORF, its role being uncertain. The origin of this receptor is an adult in good health. The sample was peripheral blood, taken on day 0 of AZD1222 vaccination. CDR3 sequence reads: CASSPAEKLFF. Written as DNA, the CDR3 is TGCGCCAGCAGTCCAGCTGAAAAACTGTTTTTT.